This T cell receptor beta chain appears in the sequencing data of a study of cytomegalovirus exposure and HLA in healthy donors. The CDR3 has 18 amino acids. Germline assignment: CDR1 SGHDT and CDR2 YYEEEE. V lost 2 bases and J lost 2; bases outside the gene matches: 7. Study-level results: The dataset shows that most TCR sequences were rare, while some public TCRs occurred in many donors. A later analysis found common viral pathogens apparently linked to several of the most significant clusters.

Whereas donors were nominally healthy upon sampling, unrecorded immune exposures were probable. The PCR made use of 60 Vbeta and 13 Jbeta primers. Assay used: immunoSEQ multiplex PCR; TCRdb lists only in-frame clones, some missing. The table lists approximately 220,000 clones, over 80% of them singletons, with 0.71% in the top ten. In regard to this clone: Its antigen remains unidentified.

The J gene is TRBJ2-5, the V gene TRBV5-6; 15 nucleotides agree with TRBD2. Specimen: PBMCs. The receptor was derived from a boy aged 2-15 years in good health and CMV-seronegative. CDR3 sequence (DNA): TGTGCCAGCAGCTTCCCCGGACTAGCGGGGGGGCGGCAAGAGACCCAGTACTTC. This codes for CASSFPGLAGGRQETQYF.